This TCR beta chain appears in the sequencing data of a study of monozygotic twins with inflammatory bowel disease. Study-level points and caveats: Clonotype overlap with others was lower in IBD patients than in healthy twins, a difference that was greatest with disease activity. Extra variability in the repertoires of patients may have come from differing immunosuppressive treatments. The authors could not tell different T cell subtypes apart.

The germline gives CDR1 MNHEY, CDR2 SVGAGI. CDR3 length: 13 amino acids. Details on this clonotype: Its antigen is unknown.

Both TCRalpha and TCRbeta cDNA were subjected to two nested PCRs lasting approximately 16 and 9 cycles. TCRdb re-called the 5' RACE reads and shows each CDR3 protein once, DNA omitted. The sample table includes about 420,000 distinct CDR3 sequences. The chain uses TRBV6-5 and TRBJ2-1. Sequencing was done on a sample of blood. The receptor comes from a human donor with ulcerative colitis or Crohn's disease, or a healthy co-twin of an affected twin (not recorded which). CDR3: CASKGAHTNEQFF.